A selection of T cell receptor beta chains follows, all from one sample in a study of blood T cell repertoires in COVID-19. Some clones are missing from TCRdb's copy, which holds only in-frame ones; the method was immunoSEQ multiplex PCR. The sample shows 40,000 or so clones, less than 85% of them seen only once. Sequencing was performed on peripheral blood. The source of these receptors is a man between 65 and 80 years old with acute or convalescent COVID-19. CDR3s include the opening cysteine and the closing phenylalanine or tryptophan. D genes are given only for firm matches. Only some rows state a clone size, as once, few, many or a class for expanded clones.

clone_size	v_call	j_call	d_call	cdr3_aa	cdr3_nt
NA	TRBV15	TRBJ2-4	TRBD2	CATSRDYGAGRDF	TGTGCCACCAGCAGAGACTACGGGGCAGGGAGGGACTTC
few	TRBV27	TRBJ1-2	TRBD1	CASSAGGQNYGYTF	TGTGCCAGCAGCGCTGGGGGACAGAACTATGGCTACACCTTC
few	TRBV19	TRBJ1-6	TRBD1	CASSNSLGQQNSPLHF	TGTGCCAGTAGTAACTCCCTGGGACAGCAGAATTCACCCCTCCACTTT
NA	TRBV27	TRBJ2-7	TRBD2	CASSLTGTSGYEQYF	TGTGCCAGCAGTTTGACCGGGACTAGCGGCTACGAGCAGTACTTC
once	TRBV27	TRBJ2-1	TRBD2	CATAGGAPPYNEQFF	TGTGCCACCGCCGGGGGGGCCCCACCCTACAATGAGCAGTTCTTC
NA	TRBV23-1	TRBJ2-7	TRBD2	CASSQRFGRMGTSVSYEQYF	TGCGCCAGCAGTCAAAGATTCGGCAGGATGGGGACTAGCGTCTCCTACGAGCAGTACTTC
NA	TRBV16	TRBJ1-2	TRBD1	CASSHPWRGGNYGYTF	TGTGCCAGCAGCCACCCGTGGAGAGGGGGCAACTATGGCTACACCTTC
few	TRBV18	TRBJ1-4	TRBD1	CASSQTGVAEKLFF	TGTGCCAGCTCACAGACAGGGGTTGCTGAAAAACTGTTTTTT
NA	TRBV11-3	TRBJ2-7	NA	CASSLQGRAYEQYF	TGTGCCAGCAGTCTCCAGGGAAGGGCCTACGAGCAGTACTTC
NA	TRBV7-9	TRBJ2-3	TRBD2	CASSPGGGRTDTQYF	TGTGCCAGCAGCCCCGGGGGGGGACGCACAGATACGCAGTATTTT